The entry below gives a single T cell receptor beta chain sequence along with its context. The entry originates in a study of PD-L1 blockade in urothelial cancer. Study-wide context: Every 3 weeks, patients received intravenous atezolizumab 1,200 mg, beginning 2014.

Trimming took 5 bases from V and 6 from J; bases not matched to a gene: 6. Germline V gene lookup returns CDR1 SGHTA and CDR2 FQGTGA. The CDR3 consists of 16 residues. Measured with immunoSEQ multiplex PCR; TCRdb has only the in-frame clones, and not every one. Altogether about 88,000 clones are present, roughly nine tenths being singletons, with the ten largest covering over 9%. The chain joins TRBV7-3 to TRBJ2-1, with 14 bases fitting TRBD2. The sequence was collected from a man between 60 and 70 years old with urothelial cancer. Material: PBMCs, obtained around atezolizumab (anti-PD-L1) treatment. CDR3 nucleotides: TGTGCCAGCAGCACGGAAGGACTAGCGGGAGGCAATGAGCAGTTCTTC. Encoded protein: CASSTEGLAGGNEQFF.